This T cell receptor (beta chain) originates from a study of radiation and T cells in renal cell carcinoma. At the level of the study: Nephrectomy followed 15 Gy stereotactic body radiation by 4 weeks. Study-wide results and limits: No pretreatment tumor biopsies were available for baseline clonotypes. In blood, top tumor clones expanded by 2 weeks, shrinking by 4.

Only in-frame clones appear in the TCRdb table, and some are missing; sequencing was by immunoSEQ multiplex PCR. Counted here are some 120,000 clones, approximately 75% occurring once; the ten biggest clones make up 1.5% to 2%. Per germline, CDR1 MNHNS and CDR2 SASEGT. Trimming shortened V by 1 base and J by 1 base, and 14 bases separated the two germline ends. CDR3 size: 17 residues. Worth noting for this clone: Its antigen is currently unknown.

Described time point: blood 2 weeks post-SBRT. Regarding treatment: 15 Gy SBRT to primary tumor, nephrectomy 4 weeks later. The chain joins TRBV6-1 to TRBJ1-5; D remains ambiguous. The TCR sequence derives from a woman aged 55 to 70 with renal cell carcinoma. The specimen was blood, collected from a patient whose treatment included radiotherapy and nephrectomy. The CDR3 loop reads CASSEGTIPRSNQPQHF. The CDR3 region has the DNA TGTGCCAGCAGTGAAGGGACTATTCCGAGGAGCAATCAGCCCCAGCATTTT.